A selection of T cell receptor beta chains follows, all from one sample in a study of cytomegalovirus exposure and HLA in healthy donors. The repertoire was sequenced with immunoSEQ multiplex PCR; TCRdb's copy has only in-frame clones and lacks some. Counted here are approximately 150,000 clones, almost 80% occurring once; the ten biggest clones make up roughly 9.7%. Sequencing was carried out using PBMCs. These TCRs come from a man between 18 and 35 years old in good health and CMV-seropositive. Each CDR3 is given with its conserved first and last residue. The order of the fields is V gene, clone size, D gene, J gene, CDR3 DNA, CDR3 protein. The D gene is left open where the match is weak. Only some rows state a clone size, as once, few, many or a class for expanded clones.

>TRBV4-1|once|TRBD2|TRBJ2-7
TGCGCCAGCAGCCAAGATCGCGGGGGGCCCACCTACGAGCAGTACTTC
CASSQDRGGPTYEQYF
>TRBV6-5|.|TRBD1|TRBJ1-3
TGTGCCAGCAAAAGACAGGGCGCTGGAAACACCATATATTTT
CASKRQGAGNTIYF
>TRBV27|.|.|TRBJ1-5
TGTGCCAGCAGTTTCCGCGGGGGCCAGCCCCAGCATTTT
CASSFRGGQPQHF
>TRBV5-6|few|.|TRBJ2-2
TGTGCCAGCAGCCTTGGGACCAGGGGTCGGACCGGGGAGCTGTTTTTT
CASSLGTRGRTGELFF
>TRBV27|few|.|TRBJ2-3
TGTGCCAGCAGTCCGGGGGGCCGTGGAGATACGCAGTATTTT
CASSPGGRGDTQYF
>TRBV9|.|TRBD1|TRBJ1-2
TGTGCCAGCAGCGTAGCTACGGGACAGGCTGGCTACACCTTC
CASSVATGQAGYTF
>TRBV27|.|TRBD1|TRBJ2-7
TGTGCCAGCAGCCCCCGGGACAGGGTCAACCACGAGCAGTACTTC
CASSPRDRVNHEQYF
>TRBV7-6|.|TRBD2|TRBJ2-3
TGTGCCAGCAGCGGATCAGCGGGATTCACAGATACGCAGTATTTT
CASSGSAGFTDTQYF
>TRBV7-8|.|.|TRBJ2-3
TGTGCCAGCAGCTTGACTGGCACAGATACGCAGTATTTT
CASSLTGTDTQYF
>TRBV5-1|.|.|TRBJ1-1
TGCGCCAGCAGCTTTGGGGCGGAGGGCACTGAAGCTTTCTTT
CASSFGAEGTEAFF
>TRBV6-4|.|.|TRBJ1-5
TGTGCCAGCAGTGAATGGGCAACCGATCAGCCCCAGCATTTT
CASSEWATDQPQHF
>TRBV30|.|TRBD2|TRBJ2-1
TGTGCCTGGAGTGTACGTGGGACTAGCTCCTACAATGAGCAGTTCTTC
CAWSVRGTSSYNEQFF